Listed below are T cell receptor beta chains from one sample, sequenced in a study of T-cell memory formation after mild COVID-19. Each CDR3 protein gets one entry after TCRdb re-called the 5' RACE reads with MiXCR. The profile shows roughly 160,000 distinct CDR3 sequences, 10% to 15% of them singletons. The sample was PBMCs or a T cell subset sorted from them (not recorded which). All receptors come from a man between 18 and 29 years old who had mild COVID-19 (a few samples of this study predate the infection). Cell type and time point are not known. Each CDR3 is given with its conserved first and last residue. The order of the fields is clone size, V gene, D gene, J gene, CDR3 protein, CDR3 DNA. The D gene is left open where the match is weak. Clone size appears in some rows only: once, few, many, or a class for an expanded clone.

few	TRBV27	.	TRBJ2-5	CASSSHLLGRKETQYF	TGTGCCAGCAGTTCCCACCTCTTGGGGAGAAAAGAGACCCAGTACTTC
.	TRBV10-1	TRBD2	TRBJ2-3	CASSEGSGGSTDTQYF	TGCGCCAGCAGTGAGGGTAGCGGGGGGAGCACAGATACGCAGTATTTT
few	TRBV6-5	.	TRBJ1-4	CASSPLRPPQEKLFF	TGTGCCAGCAGTCCCCTTCGGCCGCCACAGGAAAAACTGTTTTTT
.	TRBV24-1	.	TRBJ1-5	CATLQGGGNQPQHF	TGTGCCACCCTACAGGGAGGTGGCAATCAGCCCCAGCATTTT
.	TRBV20-1	.	TRBJ1-1	CSAAQAGHPEAFF	TGCAGTGCCGCCCAGGCGGGGCATCCTGAAGCTTTCTTT
.	TRBV3-1	.	TRBJ2-2	CASTTVLPGQNTGELFF	TGTGCCAGCACGACCGTCCTCCCGGGACAAAACACCGGGGAGCTGTTTTTT
few	TRBV20-1	TRBD2	TRBJ2-1	CSARVGPLAGGPRSNEQFF	TGCAGTGCTAGAGTCGGACCACTAGCGGGGGGGCCTCGGTCCAATGAGCAGTTCTTC
.	TRBV11-3	TRBD1	TRBJ2-3	CASSLGDRAVDTQYF	TGTGCCAGCAGCTTAGGGGACAGGGCTGTAGATACGCAGTATTTT
.	TRBV7-8	TRBD2	TRBJ2-3	CASSPRTSGHRWDTQYF	TGTGCCAGCAGCCCCAGGACTAGCGGGCATAGGTGGGATACGCAGTATTTT
many	TRBV20-1	.	TRBJ1-2	CSASLHPSANYGYTF	TGCAGTGCTAGTTTACACCCCAGCGCCAACTATGGCTACACCTTC
.	TRBV6-6	.	TRBJ1-5	CASSYPGPPDNQPQHF	TGTGCCAGCAGTTACCCGGGGCCTCCGGATAATCAGCCCCAGCATTTT
many	TRBV24-1	TRBD1	TRBJ2-3	CATGTEHSTDTQYF	TGTGCCACCGGGACAGAGCATAGCACAGATACGCAGTATTTT
many	TRBV28	TRBD1	TRBJ1-4	CASSSGQGSEKLFF	TGTGCCAGCAGTTCCGGACAGGGAAGCGAAAAACTGTTTTTT
.	TRBV28	.	TRBJ1-1	CASSFVWQNTEAFF	TGTGCCAGCAGCTTTGTGTGGCAGAACACTGAAGCTTTCTTT
few	TRBV7-6	.	TRBJ2-5	CASSERKTQYF	TGTGCCAGCAGCGAAAGGAAGACCCAGTACTTC
few	TRBV27	.	TRBJ2-1	CASISAGALGDEQFF	TGTGCCAGCATTTCCGCGGGGGCCCTTGGGGATGAGCAGTTCTTC
many	TRBV7-2	TRBD1	TRBJ1-1	CASSMDRGAEAFF	TGTGCCAGCAGCATGGACAGGGGCGCTGAAGCTTTCTTT
many	TRBV6-2/TRBV6-3	TRBD1	TRBJ2-5	CASSGTGETQYF	TGTGCCAGCAGCGGGACAGGAGAGACCCAGTACTTC
.	TRBV21-1	.	TRBJ2-1	CASSKAPPSGGAGNEQFF	TGTGCCAGCAGCAAAGCCCCCCCAAGCGGGGGGGCCGGGAATGAGCAGTTCTTC
.	TRBV20-1	TRBD1	TRBJ1-1	CSASTAGGPRTEAFF	TGCAGTGCGAGCACCGCAGGGGGCCCGAGGACTGAAGCTTTCTTT
.	TRBV11-2	.	TRBJ2-5	CASSPTGVKETQYF	TGTGCCAGCAGCCCCACCGGGGTAAAAGAGACCCAGTACTTC
few	TRBV10-3	.	TRBJ2-7	CAISGGGLDEQYF	TGTGCCATCAGTGGAGGGGGGCTAGACGAGCAGTACTTC
.	TRBV6-6	.	TRBJ1-6	CASSYLRVSGNNSPLHF	TGTGCCAGCAGTTATTTGAGGGTGTCAGGGAATAATTCACCCCTCCACTTT
.	TRBV11-2	.	TRBJ1-1	CASSFPPWDTEAFF	TGTGCCAGCAGCTTCCCCCCATGGGACACTGAAGCTTTCTTT
.	TRBV7-2	TRBD2	TRBJ2-5	CASSSMGLAGGKETQYF	TGTGCCAGCAGCTCCATGGGACTAGCGGGGGGTAAGGAGACCCAGTACTTC
.	TRBV18	TRBD2	TRBJ2-3	CASSPRASGGRYTQYF	TGTGCCAGCTCACCAAGGGCTAGCGGGGGTCGGTATACGCAGTATTTT
few	TRBV6-5	.	TRBJ2-5	CASKRGAQRGETQYF	TGTGCCAGCAAAAGGGGGGCCCAGCGGGGTGAGACCCAGTACTTC
.	TRBV28	.	TRBJ1-5	CASSLADSTNQPQHF	TGTGCCAGCAGTTTGGCGGACAGCACTAATCAGCCCCAGCATTTT
many	TRBV7-9	.	TRBJ2-3	CASSLARTDTQYF	TGTGCCAGCAGCTTAGCTCGTACAGATACGCAGTATTTT
many	TRBV7-2	TRBD1	TRBJ2-1	CASSARTGGREVFF	TGTGCCAGCAGCGCCCGGACAGGGGGCCGGGAGGTGTTCTTC
.	TRBV11-2	.	TRBJ1-1	CASSSGPRVTEAFF	TGTGCCAGCAGCTCCGGGCCCCGGGTGACTGAAGCTTTCTTT
few	TRBV9	.	TRBJ2-1	CASSAGGSTYNEQFF	TGTGCCAGCAGCGCCGGCGGGTCAACCTACAATGAGCAGTTCTTC
.	TRBV20-1	.	TRBJ2-1	CSGTGGLPYNEQFF	TGCAGTGGGACTGGCGGGCTCCCCTACAATGAGCAGTTCTTC
few	TRBV3-1	TRBD1	TRBJ2-7	CASSRTGGFDEQYF	TGTGCCAGCAGCCGGACAGGGGGCTTCGACGAGCAGTACTTC
few	TRBV7-2	TRBD2	TRBJ2-3	CASSLRTSGYTDTQYF	TGTGCCAGCAGCCTACGGACTAGCGGGTACACAGATACGCAGTATTTT
.	TRBV7-9	.	TRBJ2-7	CASTWGRTYEQYF	TGTGCCAGCACCTGGGGACGGACCTACGAGCAGTACTTC
few	TRBV7-9	.	TRBJ1-1	CASSRNIVDTEAFF	TGTGCCAGCAGCCGAAACATAGTTGACACTGAAGCTTTCTTT
few	TRBV7-2	TRBD2	TRBJ2-2	CASSTGLAGVTGELFF	TGTGCCAGCAGCACGGGACTAGCGGGGGTTACCGGGGAGCTGTTTTTT
few	TRBV14	.	TRBJ1-1	CASSQERTEAFF	TGTGCCAGCAGCCAGGAACGGACTGAAGCTTTCTTT
few	TRBV30	.	TRBJ1-1	CAWSVLLNTEAFF	TGTGCCTGGAGTGTACTCCTGAACACTGAAGCTTTCTTT
.	TRBV18	TRBD1	TRBJ1-1	CASSLKTGGDEAFF	TGTGCCAGCTCACTAAAGACAGGGGGGGATGAAGCTTTCTTT
many	TRBV4-2	.	TRBJ2-7	CASSQDVAAAGEQYF	TGTGCCAGCAGCCAAGACGTGGCGGCCGCAGGCGAGCAGTACTTC
.	TRBV4-3	.	TRBJ1-2	CASSHYLTENYGYTF	TGCGCCAGCAGCCACTATTTGACAGAAAACTATGGCTACACCTTC
few	TRBV3-1	.	TRBJ1-1	CASSHPTREAFF	TGTGCCAGCAGCCACCCAACAAGGGAAGCTTTCTTT
.	TRBV7-3	.	TRBJ2-2	CASSPRQGSTGELFF	TGTGCCAGCAGCCCACGGCAGGGTAGCACCGGGGAGCTGTTTTTT
.	TRBV7-9	.	TRBJ1-5	CASSGTSSKQPQHF	TGTGCCAGCAGCGGGACATCTTCCAAACAGCCCCAGCATTTT
few	TRBV7-9	TRBD1	TRBJ2-5	CASSLGTAETQYF	TGTGCCAGCAGCCTAGGGACAGCAGAGACCCAGTACTTC
many	TRBV5-1	.	TRBJ2-2	CASSLVNTGELFF	TGCGCCAGCAGCTTGGTGAACACCGGGGAGCTGTTTTTT